One TCR beta chain is described in this entry. Data came from immunoSEQ multiplex PCR; TCRdb stores just in-frame clones and leaves some out. The repertoire holds about 270,000 clones, with 80% to 90% as singletons. This sample stems from a study of blood T cell repertoires in COVID-19. The overall study: PBMCs, B-cell-depleted T cells, or T cells provided the cDNA or gDNA that made up the material.

This CDR3 spans 15 amino acids. V shed 0 bases and J shed 1 base, with 7 bases lying between them. CDR1 is LGHDT and CDR2 is YNNKEL in the germline V gene (reference sequence). The origin of this receptor is a woman under 40 with acute COVID-19. The chain recombines TRBV3-1 (or the pseudogene TRBV3-2) with TRBJ2-1; D not resolved. The sample consisted of PBMCs or T cells enriched from blood (not recorded which). CDR3 sequence reads: CASSQERWSYNEQFF. DNA for the CDR3: TGTGCCAGCAGCCAAGAGCGGTGGTCCTACAATGAGCAGTTCTTC.